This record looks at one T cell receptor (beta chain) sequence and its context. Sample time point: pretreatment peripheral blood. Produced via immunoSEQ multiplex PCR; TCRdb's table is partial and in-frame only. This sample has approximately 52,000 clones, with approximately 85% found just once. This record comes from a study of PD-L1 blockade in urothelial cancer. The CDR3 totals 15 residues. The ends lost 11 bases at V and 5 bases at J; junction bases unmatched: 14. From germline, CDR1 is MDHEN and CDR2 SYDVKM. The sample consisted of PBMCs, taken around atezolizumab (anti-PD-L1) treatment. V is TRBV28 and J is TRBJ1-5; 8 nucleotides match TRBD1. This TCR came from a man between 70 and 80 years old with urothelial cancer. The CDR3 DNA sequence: TGTGCCTCGCAGGGGGCCGGTGGGGGGGATCAGCCCCAGCATTTT. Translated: CASQGAGGGDQPQHF.